The 11 T cell receptor beta chains reported below all come from one sample, sequenced in a study of cytomegalovirus exposure and HLA in healthy donors. Here immunoSEQ multiplex PCR was the method, and the copy in TCRdb shows in-frame clones only, minus some. This table has some 140,000 clones, about 91% appearing once. The sequenced material came from PBMCs. These receptors were obtained from a woman in her late teens or twenties in good health and CMV-seropositive.

The chain is built from TRBV5-1 and TRBJ1-2; D possibly corresponds to TRBD1 (5 bases). The germline V gene has CDR1 SGHRS and CDR2 YFSETQ. The CDR3 is 14 residues long. Trimming left V 0 bases short and J 2 bases short, with 8 bases between. This CDR3 is CASSLEGFNYGYTF. CDR3 DNA: TGCGCCAGCAGCTTGGAGGGGTTCAACTATGGCTACACCTTC.

The V and J genes are TRBV2 and TRBJ1-4; D is unresolved. The germline V gene encodes CDR1 SNHLY and CDR2 FYNNEI. Trimming took off 6 bases at V and 3 bases at J, with 14 bases between the two ends. The CDR3 runs 15 residues. The CDR3 sequence is CASRAFGRANEKLFF. The CDR3 DNA reads as TGTGCCAGCAGAGCCTTCGGGAGGGCTAATGAAAAACTGTTTTTT.

The chain uses TRBV6-5 and TRBJ1-1; weak D call: TRBD1 (6 bases). From germline, CDR1 is MNHEY and CDR2 SVGAGI. This CDR3 comprises 15 residues. The V end lost 0 bases, the J end lost 0 bases, and 8 bases lay between the germline ends. This chain's CDR3 is CASSYSGHMNTEAFF. CDR3 in DNA: TGTGCCAGCAGTTACTCGGGACACATGAACACTGAAGCTTTCTTT.

The chain joins TRBV6-6 to TRBJ1-5; D call uncertain. The CDR3 spans 16 residues. The V and J ends lost 6 bases and 5 bases respectively, with 20 bases between them. CDR1 MNHNY and CDR2 SVGAGI come from the germline V gene (reference sequence). The CDR3, as DNA: TGTGCCAGCAGATTCACGGTCCGAGGGAGGCATCAGCCCCAGCATTTT. It translates to CASRFTVRGRHQPQHF.

The chain joins TRBV13 to TRBJ2-3; 11 positions match TRBD2. V shed 1 base and J 5 bases; nucleotides not matched to a gene: 5. The CDR3 is made up of 16 amino acids. The germline V gene has CDR1 PRHDT and CDR2 FYEKMQ (reference sequence). The DNA of the CDR3 is TGTGCCAGCAGCTTAGTAGCGGGGGGGCCGGTAGATACGCAGTATTTT. This gives the protein CASSLVAGGPVDTQYF.

This chain uses TRBV27 with TRBJ2-1; TRBD1 is a possible D gene (6 bases). V was cut by 4 bases and J by 5 bases, with 21 bases left in between. The length of the CDR3 is 17 residues. Germline-derived CDR1 and CDR2 are MNHEY and SMNVEV (reference sequence). CDR3 nucleotide sequence: TGTGCCAGCAGTTCACTCCCTCGACCGGACAGTCACAATGAGCAGTTCTTC. Amino acids: CASSSLPRPDSHNEQFF.

This sequence joins TRBV7-9 and TRBJ2-7; 8 bases fit TRBD1. Germline CDR1 reads SEHNR; CDR2 reads FQNEAQ (reference sequence). This CDR3 region has 15 residues. Trimming at V came to 2 bases and at J to 3 bases, leaving 6 bases not matched to a gene. DNA for the CDR3: TGTGCCAGCAGCTTACGGACAGGGCCCAACTACGAGCAGTACTTC. Translation gives CASSLRTGPNYEQYF.

This clone was recorded only once. This chain connects TRBV5-4 to TRBJ1-1; 7 nucleotides match TRBD1. Trimming removed 3 bases from V and 5 bases from J; junction bases left unmatched: 7. The CDR3 contains 14 residues. Germline-derived CDR1 and CDR2 are SGHNT and YYREEE (reference sequence). CDR3 loop: CASSWGRGVTEAFF. CDR3 DNA sequence: TGTGCCAGCAGCTGGGGCAGGGGGGTAACTGAAGCTTTCTTT. The full variable domain, completed using reference TRBV5-4 and TRBJ1-1, is ETGVTQSPTHLIKTRGQQVTLRCSSQSGHNTVSWYQQALGQGPQFIFQYYREEENGRGNFPPRFSGLQFPNYSSELNVNALELDDSALYLCASSWGRGVTEAFFGQGTRLTVV.

This clone is a singleton in its sample. The chain carries TRBV2 and TRBJ2-5; tentatively, D is TRBD1 (6 bases). Germline loops: CDR1 SNHLY, CDR2 FYNNEI. The V gene lost 2 bases and the J gene lost 5 bases, with 15 bases spanning the gap. The CDR3 covers 15 residues. The CDR3 reads CASSETVGAGETQYF. The CDR3 DNA reads TGTGCCAGCAGTGAAACTGTGGGGGCAGGGGAGACCCAGTACTTC.

This clone has only one observation. The chain has TRBV6-6 and TRBJ1-1; tentatively, D is TRBD1 (5 bases). V lost 0 bases to trimming and J lost 4 bases, with 12 bases between them. The CDR3 spans 15 residues. The V gene's germline CDR1 is MNHNY and CDR2 SVGAGI (reference sequence). The CDR3, as DNA: TGTGCCAGCAGTTACTCTACAGGATCAGGCACTGAAGCTTTCTTT. It translates to CASSYSTGSGTEAFF.

The V gene is TRBV11-2, the J gene TRBJ1-6; TRBD1 aligns across 8 bases. Losses at the gene ends were 5 bases for V and 11 bases for J; bases not matched to a gene: 5. CDR1 is SGHAT, CDR2 FQNNGV, per germline. This CDR3 contains 13 residues. The CDR3 region has the DNA TGTGCCAGCAGCCTAGTGACAGGGGCACCCCTCCACTTT. Translation: CASSLVTGAPLHF.